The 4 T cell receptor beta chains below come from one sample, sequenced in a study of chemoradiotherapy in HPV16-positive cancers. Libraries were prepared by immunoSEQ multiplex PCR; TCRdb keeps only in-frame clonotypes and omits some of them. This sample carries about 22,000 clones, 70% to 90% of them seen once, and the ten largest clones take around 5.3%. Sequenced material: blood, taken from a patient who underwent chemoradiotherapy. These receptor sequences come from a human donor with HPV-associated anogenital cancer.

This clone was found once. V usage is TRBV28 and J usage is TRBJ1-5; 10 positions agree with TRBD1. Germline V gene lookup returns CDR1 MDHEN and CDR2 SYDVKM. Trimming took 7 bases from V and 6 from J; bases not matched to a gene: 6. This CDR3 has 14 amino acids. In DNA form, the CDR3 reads TGTGCCAGCACTGGGACAGGGGAGGGTCAGCCCCAGCATTTT. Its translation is CASTGTGEGQPQHF.

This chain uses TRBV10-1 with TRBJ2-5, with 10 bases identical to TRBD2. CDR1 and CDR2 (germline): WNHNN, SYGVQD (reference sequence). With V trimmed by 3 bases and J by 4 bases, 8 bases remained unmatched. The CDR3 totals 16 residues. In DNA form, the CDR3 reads TGCGCCAGCAGTGACGAGCGGGGGGGCATCGGAGAGACCCAGTACTTC. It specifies CASSDERGGIGETQYF.

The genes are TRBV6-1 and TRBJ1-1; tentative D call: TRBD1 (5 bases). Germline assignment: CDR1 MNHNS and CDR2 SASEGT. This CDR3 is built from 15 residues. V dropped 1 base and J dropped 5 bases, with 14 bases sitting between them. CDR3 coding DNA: TGTGCCAGCAGTGAAGAACCGGGGCTAGGAACTGAAGCTTTCTTT. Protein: CASSEEPGLGTEAFF.

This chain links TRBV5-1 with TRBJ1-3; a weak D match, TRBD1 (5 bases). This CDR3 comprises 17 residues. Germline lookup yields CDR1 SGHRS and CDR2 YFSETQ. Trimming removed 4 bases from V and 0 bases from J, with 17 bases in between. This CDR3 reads CASSPYPKGLSGNTIYF. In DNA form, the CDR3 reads TGCGCCAGCAGCCCCTACCCCAAGGGGCTCTCTGGAAACACCATATATTTT.